Listed below are T cell receptor beta chains from one sample, sequenced in a study of T cells in Graves' hyperthyroidism and ophthalmopathy. One entry per CDR3 protein results from TCRdb running MiXCR on the multiplex PCR reads. The data contain around 380,000 distinct CDR3 sequences, roughly 14% of them seen just once; the ten biggest clones take up roughly 20%. Specimen: blood. The receptors shown here come from a man aged 25-40 years with Graves' hyperthyroidism that later progressed to Graves' ophthalmopathy. Both conserved end residues are part of each CDR3. The order of the fields is clone size, J gene, CDR3 length, V gene, D gene, CDR3 protein, CDR3 DNA. D genes are given only for firm matches. A clone size is listed for some rows: how often the clone was seen (once, few, many), or a class if it is expanded.

>-|TRBJ1-5|13|TRBV20-1|-
CSARDVENQPQHF
TGCAGTGCTAGAGATGTGGAGAATCAGCCCCAGCATTTT
>many|TRBJ2-5|16|TRBV28|TRBD2
CASTPGLAGKGETQYF
TGTGCCAGCACTCCTGGACTAGCGGGGAAGGGAGAGACCCAGTACTTC
>many|TRBJ1-2|17|TRBV7-3|TRBD1
CASSLVAGGASNYGYTF
TGTGCCAGCAGCTTGGTGGCAGGGGGGGCCTCTAACTATGGCTACACCTTC
>-|TRBJ2-7|16|TRBV5-4|-
CASSPRQTGRVYEQYF
TGTGCCAGCAGCCCAAGGCAAACGGGAAGAGTGTACGAGCAGTACTTC
>many|TRBJ1-1|14|TRBV5-1|-
CASSPRTANTEAFF
TGCGCCAGCAGCCCCCGGACAGCGAACACTGAAGCTTTCTTT
>many|TRBJ2-1|15|TRBV12-3/TRBV12-4|-
CASSLDGGSYNEQFF
TGTGCCAGCAGTTTAGACGGAGGAAGCTACAATGAGCAGTTCTTC
>many|TRBJ1-2|16|TRBV12-3/TRBV12-4|-
CASSLALGSRNYGYTF
TGTGCCAGCAGTTTAGCGCTAGGCAGCAGGAACTATGGCTACACCTTC
>many|TRBJ2-3|16|TRBV11-2|-
CASSLDWSLPPDTQYF
TGTGCCAGCAGCTTAGATTGGAGCCTTCCCCCAGATACGCAGTATTTT
>few|TRBJ2-7|15|TRBV7-6|-
CASSLNIGDGYEQYF
TGTGCCAGCAGCTTAAACATTGGTGACGGTTACGAGCAGTACTTC
>many|TRBJ2-7|15|TRBV20-1|TRBD1
CSARDLTGDSYEQYF
TGCAGTGCTAGAGATCTTACAGGGGACTCCTACGAGCAGTACTTC
>-|TRBJ2-7|13|TRBV5-5|-
CASSLHSTYAQYF
TGTGCCAGCAGCTTGCATTCCACCTACGCGCAGTACTTC
>many|TRBJ2-1|16|TRBV5-1|TRBD2
CASSPGLAGGYGKQFF
TGCGCCAGCAGCCCGGGACTAGCGGGGGGCTACGGAAAGCAGTTCTTC
>many|TRBJ2-5|15|TRBV2|-
CASSELGRRRETQYF
TGTGCCAGCAGTGAATTGGGGCGACGGAGGGAGACCCAGTACTTC
>many|TRBJ2-7|15|TRBV12-3/TRBV12-4|TRBD1
CASSGRQGNTYEQYF
TGTGCCAGCAGTGGCAGACAGGGGAACACCTACGAGCAGTACTTC
>many|TRBJ2-3|15|TRBV20-1|-
CSARDRQGTSDTQYF
TGCAGTGCTAGAGATCGGCAGGGGACGTCAGATACGCAGTATTTT
>many|TRBJ1-2|18|TRBV6-1|-
CASSESSQFFTRNYGYTF
TGTGCCAGCAGTGAATCGTCACAGTTTTTTACACGTAACTATGGCTACACCTTC
>-|TRBJ1-3|15|TRBV12-3/TRBV12-4|-
CASSWGIGTGNTIYF
TGTGCCAGCAGTTGGGGTATTGGGACTGGAAACACCATATATTTT
>many|TRBJ2-3|10|TRBV20-1|-
CSAGEDTQYF
TGCAGTGCCGGGGAAGATACGCAGTATTTT
>-|TRBJ1-1|16|TRBV20-1|-
CSARGEGGLGNTEAFF
TGCAGTGCTAGAGGAGAGGGGGGGCTTGGGAACACTGAAGCTTTCTTT
>many|TRBJ1-2|15|TRBV5-1|-
CASSLVPEPNYGYTF
TGCGCCAGCAGCTTGGTACCGGAGCCTAACTATGGCTACACCTTC
>-|TRBJ1-2|14|TRBV5-4|-
CASSLESGRVGYTF
TGTGCCAGCAGCTTGGAATCAGGGAGGGTTGGCTACACCTTC
>-|TRBJ2-3|15|TRBV5-1|-
CASSLNGGAADTQYF
TGCGCCAGCAGCTTGAATGGGGGGGCCGCAGATACGCAGTATTTT
>few|TRBJ2-1|15|TRBV9|-
CASSPGLVGGYEQFF
TGTGCCAGCAGCCCCGGTCTAGTGGGGGGCTATGAGCAGTTCTTC
>many|TRBJ2-1|15|TRBV12-3/TRBV12-4|TRBD2
CASRPGLAGDNEQFF
TGTGCCAGCAGACCGGGACTAGCGGGGGACAATGAGCAGTTCTTC
>many|TRBJ1-2|13|TRBV9|-
CASSLGGSAGYTF
TGTGCCAGCAGCCTGGGGGGCAGTGCTGGCTACACCTTC
>many|TRBJ2-7|13|TRBV4-1|TRBD2
CASSQAPGGEQYF
TGCGCCAGCAGCCAGGCTCCGGGAGGTGAGCAGTACTTC
>-|TRBJ1-6|14|TRBV6-1|-
CASRRGSHNSPLHF
TGTGCCAGCAGAAGGGGCTCCCATAATTCACCCCTCCACTTT
>many|TRBJ2-7|14|TRBV12-3/TRBV12-4|TRBD1
CASSPGTVIYEQYF
TGTGCCAGCAGTCCCGGGACAGTAATCTACGAGCAGTACTTC
>-|TRBJ2-7|14|TRBV28|TRBD1
CASIRQGAKGEQYF
TGTGCCAGCATCAGACAGGGGGCGAAAGGGGAGCAGTACTTC
>-|TRBJ2-7|15|TRBV20-1|-
CSARDLDILAYEQYF
TGCAGTGCTAGAGACTTGGACATACTGGCCTACGAGCAGTACTTC
>many|TRBJ2-5|15|TRBV18|-
CASSPPARGGETQYF
TGTGCCAGCTCACCACCGGCGCGGGGTGGAGAGACCCAGTACTTC
>few|TRBJ2-2|13|TRBV15|-
CATDPVGGGELFF
TGTGCCACCGATCCCGTGGGGGGCGGGGAGCTGTTTTTT
>-|TRBJ2-3|15|TRBV7-6|TRBD2
CASSLDGGAADTQYF
TGTGCCAGCAGCTTAGACGGGGGGGCGGCAGATACGCAGTATTTT
>many|TRBJ1-6|17|TRBV6-1|TRBD1
CASKSGRGLSFNSPLHF
TGTGCCAGCAAGTCCGGGAGGGGGCTATCGTTTAATTCACCCCTCCACTTT
>-|TRBJ2-7|13|TRBV5-5|TRBD1
CASWGQVPYEQYF
TGTGCCAGCTGGGGACAGGTTCCCTACGAGCAGTACTTC
>few|TRBJ2-7|13|TRBV5-1|TRBD2
CASSFPGTNEQYF
TGCGCCAGCAGCTTCCCAGGGACTAACGAGCAGTACTTC
>few|TRBJ1-4|14|TRBV18|TRBD1
CASSPGQAGEKLFF
TGTGCCAGCTCACCCGGACAGGCGGGCGAAAAACTGTTTTTT
>-|TRBJ1-4|14|TRBV29-1|-
CSVEDPAQREKLFF
TGCAGCGTTGAAGATCCGGCTCAACGGGAAAAACTGTTTTTT
>many|TRBJ1-4|15|TRBV28|TRBD1
CASSLGQGQNEKLFF
TGTGCCAGCAGTTTAGGCCAGGGACAGAATGAAAAACTGTTTTTT
>-|TRBJ1-2|16|TRBV3-1|TRBD1
CASSQEGHRGFYGYTF
TGTGCCAGCAGCCAAGAAGGCCACAGGGGTTTCTATGGCTACACCTTC
>-|TRBJ1-4|15|TRBV20-1|TRBD1
CSARDRGQYHEKLFF
TGCAGTGCTAGAGATCGGGGACAGTATCATGAAAAACTGTTTTTT
>-|TRBJ1-1|14|TRBV11-2|-
CASSARGLNTEAFF
TGTGCCAGCAGCGCCCGGGGCTTGAACACTGAAGCTTTCTTT
>many|TRBJ2-3|15|TRBV7-9|-
CASSSRRVGADTQYF
TGTGCCAGCAGCAGCCGACGGGTCGGGGCAGATACGCAGTATTTT
>many|TRBJ2-1|16|TRBV27|TRBD2
CASSLLKRGGINEQFF
TGTGCCAGCAGTTTATTGAAGCGGGGGGGTATCAATGAGCAGTTCTTC
>many|TRBJ2-1|15|TRBV5-1|TRBD1
CASSFGRGRRNEQFF
TGCGCCAGCAGCTTTGGCAGGGGGCGAAGGAATGAGCAGTTCTTC
>many|TRBJ2-3|12|TRBV6-1|-
CASSEAVDTQYF
TGTGCCAGCAGTGAAGCTGTGGATACGCAGTATTTT
>-|TRBJ1-1|11|TRBV20-1|-
CSAAGLAEAFF
TGCAGTGCCGCAGGGTTAGCTGAAGCTTTCTTT
>-|TRBJ2-7|13|TRBV13|-
CASSSRGRYEQYF
TGTGCCAGCAGCTCCCGAGGGAGGTACGAGCAGTACTTC
>few|TRBJ1-1|13|TRBV30|-
CAWSVFGASEAFF
TGTGCCTGGAGTGTATTCGGGGCATCTGAAGCTTTCTTT
>many|TRBJ1-1|11|TRBV30|-
CAWSSGFEAFF
TGTGCCTGGAGTAGCGGGTTTGAAGCTTTCTTT
>many|TRBJ1-2|16|TRBV10-3|-
CAISGLDRMANYGYTF
TGTGCCATCAGTGGGCTCGACAGAATGGCTAACTATGGCTACACCTTC
>few|TRBJ1-1|14|TRBV27|TRBD1
CASSPQGAYTEAFF
TGTGCCAGCAGTCCGCAGGGGGCTTACACTGAAGCTTTCTTT
>-|TRBJ2-3|12|TRBV20-1|-
CSARTPGYTQYF
TGCAGTGCTAGGACCCCAGGATATACGCAGTATTTT
>-|TRBJ2-7|13|TRBV2|-
CASSALSSYEQYF
TGTGCCAGCAGTGCTCTGAGCTCCTACGAGCAGTACTTC
>many|TRBJ1-1|13|TRBV5-1|-
CASSLTTNTEAFF
TGCGCCAGCAGCTTGACAACGAACACTGAAGCTTTCTTT
>-|TRBJ1-2|9|TRBV7-8|-
CASSLSYTF
TGTGCCAGCAGCTTATCCTACACCTTC